One sample yielded the 12 T cell receptor beta chains listed below, sequenced in a study of cytomegalovirus exposure and HLA in healthy donors. 60 Vbeta and 13 Jbeta primers were used in PCR. The assay was immunoSEQ multiplex PCR, and TCRdb's table has in-frame clones only and misses some. The top ten hold approximately 3.1% of the sample, which has about 130,000 clones, 70% to 80% seen once. The specimen sequenced was PBMCs. Receptors were obtained from a man aged 25 to 45 in good health and CMV-seronegative.

V usage is TRBV30 and J usage is TRBJ2-1; a possible D gene is TRBD2 (5 bases). Deletions cut 0 bases from V and 9 bases from J, with 21 bases between. The CDR3 is 16 amino acids. Germline V lookup: CDR1 GTSNPN, CDR2 SVGIG (reference sequence). CDR3 sequence (DNA): TGTGCCTGGAGTGTACGGGGATCCCAGGTGATAGGTGAGCAGTTCTTC. Its translation: CAWSVRGSQVIGEQFF.

The chain combines TRBV6-5 with TRBJ2-3, with D tentatively TRBD2 (6 bases). V lost 2 bases, J lost 1 base, and 13 bases lay in between. This CDR3 region has 16 residues. CDR1 and CDR2 (germline): MNHEY, SVGAGI. The CDR3 coding sequence is TGTGCCAGCAGTTACGCGAGCCAGCGGGGCACAGATACGCAGTATTTT. Its protein product is CASSYASQRGTDTQYF.

The chain uses TRBV7-2 and TRBJ2-1; TRBD2 matches at 8 bases. Trimming at V came to 6 bases and at J to 7 bases, leaving 5 bases not matched to a gene. CDR3 length equals 13 residues. Germline V lookup: CDR1 SGHTA, CDR2 FQGNSA. CDR3 coding DNA: TGTGCCAGCAGTCCCCGGGAGGGGAATGAGCAGTTCTTC. Amino acid sequence: CASSPREGNEQFF.

The V gene is TRBV30, the J gene TRBJ1-1, with 8 bases identical to TRBD1. There are 12 residues in the CDR3. Germline V gene sequence: CDR1 GTSNPN, CDR2 SVGIG (reference sequence). With V trimmed by 5 bases and J by 1 base, 0 bases remained unmatched. CDR3 amino acids: CAWGTGNTEAFF. CDR3 nucleotides: TGTGCCTGGGGGACAGGGAACACTGAAGCTTTCTTT.

This sequence joins TRBV28 and TRBJ2-4; 10 bases fit TRBD2. The V segment lost 7 bases and the J segment 15 bases; nucleotides outside the gene matches: 6. The CDR3 has 11 residues. Germline assignment: CDR1 MDHEN and CDR2 SYDVKM. CDR3 coding DNA: TGTGCCAGCAAGTCTAGCGGGAGTAGGTACTTC. Amino acids: CASKSSGSRYF.

The chain recombines TRBV27 with TRBJ2-5, with D perhaps matching TRBD1 (5 bases). The DNA end favors TRBJ2-7, so the J call may be wrong. CDR1 is MNHEY, CDR2 SMNVEV, per germline (reference sequence). This CDR3 has 15 amino acids. CDR3: CASSWGPGLSYEQYF. DNA of the CDR3: TGTGCCAGCAGTTGGGGCCCAGGGCTTTCCTACGAGCAGTACTTC.

This sequence joins TRBV6-1 and TRBJ2-7, with 9 bases fitting TRBD1. The germline V gene encodes CDR1 MNHNS and CDR2 SASEGT. This CDR3 comprises 14 residues. The trim removed 6 bases at V and 4 bases at J, leaving 7 bases unmatched. CDR3 residues: CASRSGTGLYEQYF. The CDR3 region has the DNA TGTGCCAGCAGATCCGGGACAGGGCTTTACGAGCAGTACTTC.

This sequence joins TRBV7-3 and TRBJ2-2; D call uncertain. Germline CDR1 SGHTA, CDR2 FQGTGA. The CDR3 extends over 13 amino acids. Trimming pared 2 bases from V and 7 bases from J, leaving 8 bases between. The CDR3 DNA sequence: TGTGCCAGCAGCTTATACGGTGGCGGGGAGCTGTTTTTT. Translation: CASSLYGGGELFF.

J is TRBJ2-2 and V is TRBV28; 8 bases agree with TRBD1. This CDR3 comprises 14 residues. With V trimmed by 7 bases and J by 5 bases, 6 bases remained unmatched. CDR1 and CDR2 from the germline V gene are MDHEN and SYDVKM. The CDR3 bases are TGTGCCAGCACCCTGGACAGGGTGACCGGGGAGCTGTTTTTT. Amino acids: CASTLDRVTGELFF. The full variable domain, with the rest looked up from reference TRBV28 and TRBJ2-2, is DVKVTQSSRYLVKRTGEKVFLECVQDMDHENMFWYRQDPGLGLRLIYFSYDVKMKEKGDIPEGYSVSREKKERFSLILESASTNQTSMYLCASTLDRVTGELFFGEGSRLTVL.

In DNA form, the CDR3 reads TGCAGCGTTGCCGAAACAGCCTACGAGCAGTACTTC. Protein sequence: CSVAETAYEQYF. The chain combines TRBV29-1 with TRBJ2-7; no clear D gene. Trimming left V 4 bases short and J 2 bases short, with 9 bases between. The CDR3 runs to 12 residues. CDR1 SQVTM and CDR2 ANQGSEA come from the germline V gene.

The V call is TRBV5-6, the J call TRBJ1-5; no definite D call. The CDR3 contains 14 residues. With 1 base removed from V and 4 bases from J, the gap between germline ends came to 9 bases. The germline V gene encodes CDR1 SGHDT and CDR2 YYEEEE. In DNA, the CDR3 is TGTGCCAGCAGCTTGTGGCAGATTAATCAGCCCCAGCATTTT. Translation: CASSLWQINQPQHF.

The genes are TRBV4-3 and TRBJ2-5; 10 nucleotides align to TRBD2. The germline V gene has CDR1 LGHNA and CDR2 YSLEER. The CDR3 has 16 residues. The junction had 6 bases not matched to a gene; V was cut back by 0 bases and J by 5 bases. CDR3 nucleotide sequence: TGCGCCAGCAGCCAAGAGACAAGCGGGAGGGGGGAGACCCAGTACTTC. As protein: CASSQETSGRGETQYF.